This entry is about one T cell receptor (beta chain). Its antigen is currently unknown. This specimen comes from a study of cytomegalovirus exposure and HLA in healthy donors. Whole-study findings and limits: Sequencing depth across donors, presence/absence analyses assumed, was roughly uniform.

The J segment lost 7 bases and the V segment lost 6 bases, leaving 7 bases of the junction unmatched. CDR3 length: 13 amino acids. In germline, CDR1 is LNHDA, CDR2 SQIVND (reference sequence). 13 Jbeta primers and 60 Vbeta primers were used for the PCR. Sequencing used immunoSEQ multiplex PCR; TCRdb keeps in-frame clones, though not all of them. The data contain over 150,000 clones, about three quarters of them singletons. The rearrangement links TRBV19 to TRBJ2-3; 7 bases are shared with TRBD2. This clonotype was sampled from a woman aged 40 to 50 in good health and CMV-seropositive. Sequenced input: PBMCs. The CDR3 sequence is CASRTSGTNTQYF. The CDR3, as DNA: TGTGCCAGTAGGACATCCGGGACTAATACGCAGTATTTT.